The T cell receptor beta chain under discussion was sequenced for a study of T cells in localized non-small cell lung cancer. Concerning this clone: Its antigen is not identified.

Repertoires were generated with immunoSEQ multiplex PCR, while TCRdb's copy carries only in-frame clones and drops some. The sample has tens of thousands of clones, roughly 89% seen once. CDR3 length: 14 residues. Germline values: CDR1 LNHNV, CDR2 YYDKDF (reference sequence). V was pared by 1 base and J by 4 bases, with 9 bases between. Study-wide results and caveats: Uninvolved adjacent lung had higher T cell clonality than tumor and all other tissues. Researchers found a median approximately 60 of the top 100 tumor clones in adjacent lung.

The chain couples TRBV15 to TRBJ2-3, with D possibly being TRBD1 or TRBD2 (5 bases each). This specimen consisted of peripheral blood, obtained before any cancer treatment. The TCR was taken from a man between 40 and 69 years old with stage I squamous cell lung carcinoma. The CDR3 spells CATSRVGDPDTQYF. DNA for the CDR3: TGTGCCACCAGCAGAGTGGGGGACCCAGATACGCAGTATTTT.